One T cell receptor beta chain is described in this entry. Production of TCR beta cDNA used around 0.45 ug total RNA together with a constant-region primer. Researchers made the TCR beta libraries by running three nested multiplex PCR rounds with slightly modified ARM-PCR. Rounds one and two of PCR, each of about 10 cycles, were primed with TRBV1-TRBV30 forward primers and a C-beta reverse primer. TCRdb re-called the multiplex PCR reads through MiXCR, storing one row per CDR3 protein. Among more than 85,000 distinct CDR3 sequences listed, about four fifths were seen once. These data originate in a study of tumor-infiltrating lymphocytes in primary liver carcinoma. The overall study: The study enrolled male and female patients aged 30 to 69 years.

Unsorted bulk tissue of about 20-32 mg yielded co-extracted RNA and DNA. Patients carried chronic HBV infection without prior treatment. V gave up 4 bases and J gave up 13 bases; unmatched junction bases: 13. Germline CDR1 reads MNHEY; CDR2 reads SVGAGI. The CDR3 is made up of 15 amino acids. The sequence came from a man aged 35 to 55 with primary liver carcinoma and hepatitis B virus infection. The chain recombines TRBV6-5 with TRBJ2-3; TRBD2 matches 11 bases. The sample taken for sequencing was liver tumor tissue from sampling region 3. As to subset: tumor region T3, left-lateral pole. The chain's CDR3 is CASSSLPLAGGPEYF. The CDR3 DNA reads TGTGCCAGCAGTTCACTCCCCCTAGCGGGAGGCCCAGAGTATTTT.